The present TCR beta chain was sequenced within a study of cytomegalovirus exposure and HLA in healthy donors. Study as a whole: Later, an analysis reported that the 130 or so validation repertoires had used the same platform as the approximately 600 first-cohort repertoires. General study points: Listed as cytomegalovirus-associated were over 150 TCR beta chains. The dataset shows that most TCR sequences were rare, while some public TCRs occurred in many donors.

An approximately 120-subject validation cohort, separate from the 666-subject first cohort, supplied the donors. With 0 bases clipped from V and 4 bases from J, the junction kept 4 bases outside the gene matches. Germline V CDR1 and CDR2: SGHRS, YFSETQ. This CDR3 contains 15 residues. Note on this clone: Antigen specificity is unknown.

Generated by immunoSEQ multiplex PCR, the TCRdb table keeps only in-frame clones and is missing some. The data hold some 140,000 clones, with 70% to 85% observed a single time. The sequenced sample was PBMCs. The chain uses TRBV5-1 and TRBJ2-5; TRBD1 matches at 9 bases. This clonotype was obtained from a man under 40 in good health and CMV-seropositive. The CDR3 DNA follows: TGCGCCAGCAGCTTGGGGGGACAGGGAGGAGAGACCCAGTACTTC. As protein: CASSLGGQGGETQYF.